This is a list of T cell receptor beta chains from one sample in a study of CD8+ T cells in alopecia areata. The assay was immunoSEQ multiplex PCR, and TCRdb's table has in-frame clones only and misses some. The repertoire holds some 220,000 clones, with more than 45% as singletons. The source material was CD4+ T cells sorted from blood, sampled at week 4, from a patient treated with tofacitinib. The source is a human donor with alopecia areata. Each CDR3 is given with its conserved first and last residue. The D gene is left open where the match is weak. Not every row has a clone size; where given, it reads once, few, many or a size class.

V	D	J	size	DNA	CDR3
TRBV29-1	.	TRBJ2-7	.	TGCAGCGTTATTAGGGAGTACGAGCAGTACTTC	CSVIREYEQYF
TRBV29-1	.	TRBJ2-3	.	TGCAGCGTTGAGGGGATACTCACAGATACGCAGTATTTT	CSVEGILTDTQYF
TRBV4-3	.	TRBJ2-5	.	TGCGCCAGCAGCCAAGGGCCAGGGGAGACCCAGTACTTC	CASSQGPGETQYF
TRBV9	.	TRBJ2-3	.	TGTGCCAGCAGCTCGGGCACTAGCACAGATACGCAGTATTTT	CASSSGTSTDTQYF
TRBV7-2	.	TRBJ1-5	many	TGTGCCAGCAGCTTAGAACCGGGGGCCAATCAGCCCCAGCATTTT	CASSLEPGANQPQHF
TRBV5-1	TRBD1	TRBJ2-5	.	TGCGCCAGCAGCTGGACAGGGTTGGGGGAGACCCAGTACTTC	CASSWTGLGETQYF
TRBV7-2	.	TRBJ1-2	.	TGTGCCAGCAGCTTGAGCTTTGGGAGGGACGATGGTTATGGCTACACCTTC	CASSLSFGRDDGYGYTF
TRBV10-3	TRBD1	TRBJ1-5	.	TGTGCCTCAAGCCCGGGACAGACTAATCAGCCCCAGCATTTT	CASSPGQTNQPQHF
TRBV2	.	TRBJ2-7	.	TGTGCCAGCTGGGCCGGGTACCACGAGCAGTACTTC	CASWAGYHEQYF
TRBV29-1	.	TRBJ2-3	.	TGCAGCGTTGCGCAGGCGGCGGGCACAGATACGCAGTATTTT	CSVAQAAGTDTQYF
TRBV7-6	.	TRBJ2-5	.	TGTGCCAGCAGCTTAAGTGGGGGCTGGGAGACCCAGTACTTC	CASSLSGGWETQYF
TRBV11-3	.	TRBJ2-4	.	TGTGCCAGCAGCTTGAGCCAACCCGGGATTCAGTACTTC	CASSLSQPGIQYF
TRBV11-2	.	TRBJ2-1	few	TGTGCCAGCAGCTTAGATGGCAATGAGCAGTTCTTC	CASSLDGNEQFF
TRBV7-2	.	TRBJ1-2	few	TGTGCCAGCGCCAGCGACAGGAACTATGGCTACACCTTC	CASASDRNYGYTF
TRBV4-3	TRBD1	TRBJ1-2	.	TGCGCCAGCAGCCGAGGGACAGGCCAACACTATGGCTACACCTTC	CASSRGTGQHYGYTF
TRBV30	TRBD1	TRBJ2-7	.	TGTGCCTGGGACAGACAGGGGAGATTCGCCTACGAGCAGTACTTC	CAWDRQGRFAYEQYF
TRBV1	.	TRBJ1-4	few	TGCACCAGCAGCCAAGAACAGGGTGGAAAACTGTTTTTT	CTSSQEQGGKLFF
TRBV14	.	TRBJ1-1	.	TGTGCCAGCAGCCAAGAGCTGTTCACTGAAGCTTTCTTT	CASSQELFTEAFF
TRBV29-1	TRBD1	TRBJ1-2	once	TGCAGCGTTTTAGGACAGGGCCCGCGTGATGGCTACACCTTC	CSVLGQGPRDGYTF
TRBV12-5	.	TRBJ2-2	many	TGTGCTAGTGGTTTGCTAATGAGGACTACCGGGGAGCTGTTTTTT	CASGLLMRTTGELFF
TRBV7-2	TRBD1	TRBJ1-2	many	TGTGCCAGCAGCCCGTGGGACAGGGGCGGCGGCTACACCTTC	CASSPWDRGGGYTF
TRBV18	.	TRBJ2-7	.	TGTGCCAGCTCACCCGAACCCATTTCCTACGAGCAGTACTTC	CASSPEPISYEQYF
TRBV4-3	.	TRBJ2-5	few	TGCGCCAGCAGCCAAGATGGCCAGAGAGAAGAGACCCAGTACTTC	CASSQDGQREETQYF
TRBV29-1	TRBD1	TRBJ1-2	.	TGCAGCGTCACCCCCGGGACAGGGGTTATCGGCTACACCTTC	CSVTPGTGVIGYTF
TRBV29-1	.	TRBJ2-7	few	TGCAGCGTCGCCGACTCGTCGCAGTACTTC	CSVADSSQYF
TRBV2	.	TRBJ1-1	.	TGTGCCAGCAGTGAAGCGCGGGGGAACACTGAAGCTTTCTTT	CASSEARGNTEAFF
TRBV28	.	TRBJ1-1	few	TGTGCCAGCAGGCCCACGGGGGAGAACACTGAAGCTTTCTTT	CASRPTGENTEAFF
TRBV7-9	TRBD1	TRBJ2-7	.	TGTGCCAGCAGCTCCCTAACGCAGGGGGTGGCGAACGAGCAGTACTTC	CASSSLTQGVANEQYF
TRBV9	.	TRBJ2-3	.	TGTGCCAGCAGCGTAGCCACCCGCGGGGGCACAGATACGCAGTATTTT	CASSVATRGGTDTQYF
TRBV30	.	TRBJ2-3	.	TGTGCCTGGAGTGTACTGGGAGGGGGAACGTATTTT	CAWSVLGGGTYF
TRBV9	.	TRBJ2-2	.	TGTGCCAGCAGCGTACAGACCTTTGCAGGGACCACCGGGGAGCTGTTTTTT	CASSVQTFAGTTGELFF
TRBV30	.	TRBJ1-2	once	TGTGCCTGGAGTGTACGGCAAGGAGCCTATGGCTACACCTTC	CAWSVRQGAYGYTF
TRBV29-1	.	TRBJ2-3	few	TGCAGCGTGGGCGGAATAATCACAGATACGCAGTATTTT	CSVGGIITDTQYF
TRBV11-2	.	TRBJ2-7	.	TGCGCCAGCAGCCAAGAGGTCGGGGGCAGGGCGAACGAGCAGTACTTC	CASSQEVGGRANEQYF
TRBV2	.	TRBJ2-7	few	TGTGCCAGCAGTGAGGAGGGGGCCAACTACGAGCAGTACTTC	CASSEEGANYEQYF
TRBV5-1	.	TRBJ1-6	.	TGCGCCAGCAGCCCAGGACAGTTTGTCGGGTCACCCCTCCACTTT	CASSPGQFVGSPLHF